This T cell receptor beta chain originates from a study of cytomegalovirus exposure and HLA in healthy donors (dated by TCRdb to 2017 to 2019). Some background on the complete study: An earlier analysis of approximately 640 of the donors reported roughly 270 Gb of sequence data and some 100 million unique TCR beta sequences from around 200 million T cells. In a later genetic analysis, genome-wide SNP genotypes for about three fifths of the 666 donors were used, and that subset was treated as a discovery cohort. A separate validation cohort of 100 to 150 different subjects was used in addition to the approximately 700-subject first cohort. Every discovery cohort repertoire had been produced on one sequencing platform. On average, roughly 240,000 unique TCR beta nucleotide sequences were sequenced per donor among some 420 genotyped donors of the cohort, with around 19% of those sequences being non-productive. HLA typing covered class I and class II loci at four-digit resolution. To predict cytomegalovirus infection status, the study brought together high-throughput TCR immunosequencing, statistical association of individual TCRs with disease status, and machine learning. A few DR-DQ haplotypes were handled as single units for association and clustering because linkage in the cohort was strong. A later analysis re-examined previously published TCR beta repertoires from several hundred donors and added high-resolution HLA genotyping to investigate patterns of TCR occurrence. Using immunosequencing, the study profiled T cell repertoires from 500 to 800 subjects and related those repertoires to cytomegalovirus serostatus. The aim of the study was to test whether cataloging public T cell receptors could identify signatures of past pathogen exposure. Approximately 310 gigabases of sequencing data and tens of millions of unique TCR sequences were included in an early release covering about 700 HLA-typed donors. The later analysis used no new phenotypic data to find candidate immune exposures, relying instead on TCR beta sequences and their occurrence across donors. The number of typed donors differed by locus: roughly 629-640 for A, B, C, DRB1 and DQB1; 522 for DQA1; approximately 600 for DPA1; and about 450 for DPB1. Of the 350 to 450 genotyped donors, approximately 82% fell in the genetic ancestry cluster associated with self-reported Caucasian donors. An earlier analysis of around 580 of the donors used high-throughput TCR beta sequencing to judge whether each TCR beta V gene segment behaved as functional or pseudogenic. Donor age, sex, ethnicity and CMV serostatus were compiled together with the repertoire data. Overall results and qualifications from the work: A further reported finding was that TCR beta sequences accurately predicted the HLA-A and HLA-B alleles for most subjects in the first cohort. The study listed 164 TCR beta chains as associated with cytomegalovirus. Because counts were too low, more than 15 rarely observed V segments, including chromosome 9 orphons, were excluded from the earlier analysis of 587 of the donors. An earlier analysis of 587 of the donors showed that most TCR beta V segments appeared in productive rearrangements either about 87% or about 30% of the time, which broadly matched IMGT annotations. Three of the identified cytomegalovirus-associated TCR beta chains were confirmed in vitro to be specific for cytomegalovirus antigens. At a false discovery rate of 0.05, a later analysis linked approximately 18,000 TCR beta sequences to specific HLA alleles. The cohort was sequenced for TCR beta chains only, and without alpha or paired-chain data the features that could be detected were limited. Roughly uniform sequencing depth across donors was assumed in presence/absence analyses, although this assumption may not hold. Most TCR sequences were observed very rarely across donors, whereas some public TCRs were present in many individuals. According to a later analysis, parvovirus B19, influenza, CMV and Epstein-Barr virus appeared linked to several top co-occurrence clusters. In a later analysis, HLA-associated TCR beta chains showed more clonal expansion and lower generation probabilities than non-associated chains that were equally common. The 87-base-pair reads could not distinguish some IMGT-functional V segments, including TRBV6-2 and TRBV6-3, so those segments were excluded. Because HLA typing was unavailable for some donors at each locus, only the typed subset was used in association tests. Strong co-occurrence of HLA alleles, especially DR and DQ, made assigning TCR associations to individual alleles difficult. Correlated functional status among segregating V segments might be attributable to linkage disequilibrium, but an unknown experimental factor could not be ruled out. Most CMV-associated TCR beta chains appeared to be HLA-restricted in a later analysis, and the HLA associations seemed to be driven largely by CMV exposure. In a later analysis, TCR association rates were found to vary across HLA loci, with the most associated TCRs seen for DRB1 alleles and the fewest for HLA-C alleles. The authors suggested that the approach could potentially be generalized to other disease states and immunological phenotypes. A later genetic analysis reported fewer N-insertions in productive TCRs among donors in an Asian-associated ancestry cluster than the roughly 700-donor mean. A cluster of highly shared sequence variants was judged likely to represent a technical artifact of the sequencing pipeline. The classifier was reported to diagnose cytomegalovirus status with high specificity and sensitivity in both the original cohort and the validation cohort. The only immune exposure information available for the cohort was CMV serostatus. An association between a missense DCLRE1C variant and V-gene and J-gene trimming of TCR beta chains was found in a later genetic analysis and replicated in an independent cohort.

The library was obtained by the immunoSEQ multiplex PCR assay. The multiplex PCR relied on a mix of 60 forward primers for TCR Vbeta segments and 13 reverse primers for TCR Jbeta segments. The CDR3 region of rearranged TCR beta genes was amplified from genomic DNA with a multiplex PCR assay. The Illumina HiSeq System was used to sequence the amplified TCR beta libraries as 87-base-pair reads. The paper's processing steps were these. A later analysis counted about 76 million unique TCR beta chains across the 666 repertoires, and about 10 million of these chains were shared by at least two donors. To remove PCR and sequencing errors, raw reads were error-corrected and collapsed into unique sequences using a nearest-neighbor algorithm that merged closely related sequences. CDR3 sequences were aligned to IMGT reference sequences to assign V, D and J gene segments. Each retained sequence needed at least a six-nucleotide match to both a V gene segment and a J gene segment. Rearrangements were classified as productive when the CDR3 lacked stop codons and remained in frame with V and J, and all other rearrangements were classified as non-productive. CDR3 was defined by IMGT convention, running from the second conserved V-encoded cysteine to the conserved J-encoded phenylalanine. Sequences without an unambiguous match to a single V gene segment were excluded from the earlier analysis of 587 of the donors. In an earlier analysis of approximately 500 of the donors, a V segment was called functional when productive rearrangements were above 56.7%, and segregating when the standard deviation between donors exceeded 5%. A statistical classification framework was built for diagnosing cytomegalovirus status from the catalog of TCR beta chain sequences. In a later analysis, TCR nucleotide sequences were compared against IMGT/GENE-DB human TR gene sequences so that V and J genes could be assigned. Using the TCRdist pipeline, a later analysis assigned CDR3 sequences along with most-parsimonious VDJ recombination scenarios. In a later analysis, each TCR beta chain was defined by its CDR3 amino acid sequence together with its V-gene family, and reads without a unique V-gene family were excluded. To address suspected cross-contamination and a sequencing artifact, a later analysis removed roughly 640 highly shared, low-generation-probability nucleotide sequences. In a later analysis, a clonal expansion index was calculated for each public chain from normalized within-repertoire ranks of inferred template counts. Generation probabilities in a later analysis came from a VDJ recombination model fitted to out-of-frame rearrangements, and those results were checked against IGoR. In a later analysis, TCR-TCR, TCR-HLA and TCR-CMV co-occurrence was scored with hypergeometric tests, and a repertoire-size bias correction was applied to TCR pairs. In a later analysis, false discovery rates were estimated by permuting HLA or CMV assignments 20 times. In a later analysis, co-occurring TCRs were grouped with DBSCAN, and TCRdist sequence similarity was added when clustering was performed within HLA-allele-positive subsets. Co-occurrence clustering excluded repertoires with fewer than 30,000 or more than 120,000 public chains, plus five with anomalous nucleotide sharing. TCRdb re-hosts the immuneACCESS table, in-frame sequences only. Its copies lack some clones; in the studies checked, an unresolved V gene accounts for under half of them, and the cause for the rest is not known. D and trimming come from the DNA, and the V and J calls and clone size come from that table. The sample yields roughly 44,000 clones; 81% were counted once. The ten largest make up roughly 2.5% of the sample.

CDR1 and CDR2 are read off the germline V gene as SGHTA and FQGNSA. The CDR3 runs 14 residues from the cysteine to the phenylalanine. This entry keeps only the CDR3 DNA: 42 bases, framed from base 1. The junction carries 11 bases between V and J, which are trimmed by 3 bases and 3 bases respectively. About this clone: The clone's antigen remains unknown. Base qualities were left out, and no much larger clone turns up one base away.

In total, roughly 670 healthy bone marrow donors made up the cohort. At the time of sampling, all cohort members were nominally healthy, though unrecorded immune exposures were likely present. The donor tested CMV seronegative, placing the donor among the 350 to 400 seronegative members of the cohort. A peripheral blood sample was collected from each donor, and TCR beta sequencing was performed on peripheral blood mononuclear cells. Genomic DNA extraction from the blood cell samples was performed with the Qiagen DNeasy Blood Extraction Kit. The source is a man in his fifties or sixties in good health and CMV-seronegative. Input material: PBMCs. The V and J segments used are TRBV7-2 and TRBJ1-1, and TRBD1 may be the D gene, going by 6 matching bases. The DNA sequence reads TGTGCCAGCAGCTTTGACAGGTCTTACACTGAAGCTTTCTTT. Translation gives CASSFDRSYTEAFF.